The 32 T cell receptor beta chains below were found in one sample sequenced in a study of cytomegalovirus exposure and HLA in healthy donors. 13 Jbeta primers and 60 Vbeta primers were used for the PCR. Clones were sequenced by immunoSEQ multiplex PCR, and TCRdb holds only the in-frame ones, with some missing. The profile shows about 140,000 clones, 65% to 80% of them singletons. The sequenced material came from PBMCs. Receptors were obtained from a man aged 30 to 45 in good health and CMV-seronegative.

About this clone: The junction departs from germline at one end; a sequencing error may be responsible. The J gene is TRBJ2-6, the V gene TRBV9; TRBD1 might be the D (6 bases). CDR3 length equals 17 residues. CDR1 and CDR2 from the germline V gene are SGDLS and YYNGEE. This CDR3 is CASSVYGTRVGANGLTF. The CDR3 DNA sequence: TGTGCCAGCAGCGTATACGGGACACGCGTGGGGGCCAACGGCCTGACTTTC.

This chain uses TRBV11-3 with TRBJ2-7; no clear D. V lost 1 base, J lost 7 bases, and 11 bases lay in between. The CDR3 contains 13 residues. Germline V gene lookup returns CDR1 SGHNT and CDR2 YENEEA. The CDR3 coding sequence is TGTGCCAGCAGCTTAGGGTCGACAACAGAGCAGTACTTC. Its translation is CASSLGSTTEQYF.

The chain links TRBV5-4 to TRBJ1-1; no reliable D call. The germline CDR1 and CDR2 sequences are SGHNT and YYREEE (reference sequence). Between the trimmed V and J ends, which lost 4 bases and 1 base, there was a span of 20 bases. The CDR3 spans 17 residues. CDR3 DNA: TGTGCCAGCAGCCCCGACCCTAGAGAGGGCGCGAACACTGAAGCTTTCTTT. The encoded protein is CASSPDPREGANTEAFF.

The rearrangement joins TRBV6-1 to TRBJ1-3; D unclear. Germline-derived CDR1 and CDR2 are MNHNS and SASEGT. The CDR3 consists of 14 residues. Deletions cut 5 bases from V and 0 bases from J, with 8 bases between. The chain's CDR3 is CASSPSVSGNTIYF. The CDR3 DNA sequence: TGTGCCAGCAGTCCCTCAGTCTCTGGAAACACCATATATTTT.

The V call is TRBV13, the J call TRBJ2-7; 8 bases are shared with TRBD1. The length of the CDR3 is 19 residues. The V and J ends lost 1 base and 0 bases, in that order; junction bases with no gene match: 14. The V gene's germline CDR1 is PRHDT and CDR2 FYEKMQ (reference sequence). The CDR3 region is CASSLEGFLGTGASYEQYF. CDR3 bases: TGTGCCAGCAGCTTAGAAGGTTTCCTTGGGACAGGAGCCTCCTACGAGCAGTACTTC.

The J gene is TRBJ2-3, the V gene TRBV6-5; no firm D call. V was trimmed by 6 bases and J by 5 bases, leaving 9 bases between them. The germline CDR1 and CDR2 sequences are MNHEY and SVGAGI. This CDR3 is 12 amino acids long. CDR3 region: CASRDLGDTQYF. The CDR3 DNA follows: TGTGCCAGCAGGGATCTAGGAGATACGCAGTATTTT.

V usage is TRBV28 and J usage is TRBJ2-7; 7 bases match TRBD1. J gave up 3 bases and V 6 bases, and 8 bases lay outside the gene matches. Per germline, CDR1 MDHEN and CDR2 SYDVKM. The CDR3 spans 14 residues. The CDR3 reads CASRGTDGDYEQYF. In nucleotides, the CDR3 is TGTGCCAGCAGAGGGACAGACGGCGACTACGAGCAGTACTTC.

In its sample, this clone was seen once. This rearrangement joins TRBV11-2 to TRBJ2-6, with 7 bases that match TRBD1. This CDR3 contains 16 residues. Looked up from germline, CDR1 is SGHAT and CDR2 is FQNNGV. After removal of 4 bases from V and 2 bases from J, the junction contained 5 bases not matched to a gene. The CDR3 DNA follows: TGTGCCAGCAGCTCCTTAACAGGGGCTGGGGCCAACGTCCTGACTTTC. The encoded protein is CASSSLTGAGANVLTF.

The CDR3 spells CASSLGVIHNEQFF. In nucleotides, the CDR3 is TGTGCCAGCAGCCTCGGGGTAATTCACAATGAGCAGTTCTTC. V and J are TRBV11-3 and TRBJ2-1; D is perhaps TRBD2 (5 bases). The germline CDR1 and CDR2 sequences are SGHNT and YENEEA. The CDR3 runs 14 residues. Trimming removed 5 bases at V and 5 bases at J, with 13 bases between.

The chain combines TRBV7-2 with TRBJ2-7, with TRBD1 identical over 7 bases. Per the germline V gene, CDR1 is SGHTA and CDR2 is FQGNSA. This CDR3 contains 13 residues. Unmatched junction bases numbered 5, after V lost 6 bases and J lost 3 bases. The CDR3, as DNA: TGTGCCAGCAGATGGGGACAGAACTACGAGCAGTACTTC. Amino acid sequence: CASRWGQNYEQYF.

This clone came up once. V usage is TRBV7-9 and J usage is TRBJ1-6; no clear D. Germline CDR1 and CDR2: SEHNR and FQNEAQ (reference sequence). V was clipped by 1 base and J by 10 bases, with 14 bases between them. The CDR3 sequence is 15 residues long. Here the CDR3 DNA reads TGTGCCAGCAGCTTAGATACGGGTTCGTGGTCACCCCTCCACTTT. Its translation: CASSLDTGSWSPLHF.

The chain uses TRBV5-4 and TRBJ2-3; D is perhaps TRBD1 (5 bases). The CDR3 is 15 amino acids. Trimming took off 5 bases at V and 0 bases at J, with 13 bases between the two ends. The germline gives CDR1 SGHNT, CDR2 YYREEE (reference sequence). This CDR3 is CASSSQGSSTDTQYF. In DNA, the CDR3 is TGTGCCAGCAGTTCTCAGGGTTCAAGCACAGATACGCAGTATTTT.

The table lists this clone with a few counts. This chain joins TRBV4-1 and TRBJ2-6; D is possibly TRBD2 (6 bases). Germline V gene sequence: CDR1 MGHRA, CDR2 YSYEKL. This CDR3 is 20 amino acids long. Trimming pared 5 bases from V and 0 bases from J, leaving 23 bases between. CDR3: CASSGPFFGDSSSGANVLTF. The CDR3, as DNA: TGCGCCAGCAGCGGGCCTTTTTTTGGGGACTCCTCCTCTGGGGCCAACGTCCTGACTTTC.

The chain combines TRBV11-2 with TRBJ2-5; D is unclear. Germline V gene sequence: CDR1 SGHAT, CDR2 FQNNGV. Trimming pared 2 bases from V and 3 bases from J, leaving 10 bases between. The CDR3 sequence is 14 residues long. The CDR3 region is CASSLSVQEETQYF. The CDR3 DNA reads as TGTGCCAGCAGCTTATCAGTCCAGGAAGAGACCCAGTACTTC.

The chain is built from TRBV28 and TRBJ2-1; 8 bases agree with TRBD1. The CDR3 has 20 amino acids. V gave up 7 bases and J gave up 2 bases; unmatched junction bases: 22. The germline V gene has CDR1 MDHEN and CDR2 SYDVKM. As DNA, the CDR3 is TGTGCCAGCATCCCTACCCCACTATTGGACAGGGACATTCCCTACAATGAGCAGTTCTTC. Translation gives CASIPTPLLDRDIPYNEQFF. Variable domain in full (rest from reference TRBV28 and TRBJ2-1): DVKVTQSSRYLVKRTGEKVFLECVQDMDHENMFWYRQDPGLGLRLIYFSYDVKMKEKGDIPEGYSVSREKKERFSLILESASTNQTSMYLCASIPTPLLDRDIPYNEQFFGPGTRLTVL.

V gene TRBV6-1 combines with J gene TRBJ1-5; D is uncertain. V lost 6 bases and J 0 bases, leaving 9 bases between the germline ends. CDR1 is MNHNS and CDR2 is SASEGT in the germline V gene. This CDR3 contains 14 residues. CDR3 coding DNA: TGTGCCAGCAGCGACACAAATAGCAATCAGCCCCAGCATTTT. Protein sequence: CASSDTNSNQPQHF.

This clone has just one count. The chain has TRBV6-5 and TRBJ2-1; D may be TRBD1 (6 bases). V lost 1 base, J lost 3 bases, and 13 bases lay in between. CDR3 length equals 16 residues. Germline lookup yields CDR1 MNHEY and CDR2 SVGAGI. The DNA for the CDR3 is TGTGCCAGCAGTTACTGGGCAGGGGCTATCTACAATGAGCAGTTCTTC. Translated, it gives CASSYWAGAIYNEQFF.

The chain links TRBV15 to TRBJ1-5; 7 bases are a match to TRBD1. The CDR3 length is 19 residues. V dropped 0 bases and J dropped 4; count of bases not matched to a gene: 15. Germline values: CDR1 LNHNV, CDR2 YYDKDF (reference sequence). Here the CDR3 reads CATSRDMGSGQFLNQPQHF. As DNA, the CDR3 is TGTGCCACCAGCAGAGATATGGGCTCGGGACAGTTCCTAAATCAGCCCCAGCATTTT.

This rearrangement joins TRBV28 to TRBJ2-3, with 14 bases matching TRBD2. The trim removed 5 bases at V and 3 bases at J, leaving 13 bases unmatched. CDR1 is MDHEN and CDR2 is SYDVKM in the germline V gene. The CDR3 extends over 19 amino acids. The DNA for the CDR3 is TGTGCCAGCAGTGCCCGACTAGCGGGGGGGCAATTAAGAACAGATACGCAGTATTTT. Encoded protein: CASSARLAGGQLRTDTQYF.

This clone appeared once. The gene calls are TRBV10-1 and TRBJ2-2, with D possibly matching TRBD1 (5 bases). The length of the CDR3 is 15 residues. The germline CDR1 and CDR2 sequences are WNHNN and SYGVQD (reference sequence). Trimming removed 3 bases at V and 1 base at J, with 9 bases between. For the CDR3, the DNA is TGCGCCAGCAGTGATGGCAGGGTGAACACCGGGGAGCTGTTTTTT. It encodes CASSDGRVNTGELFF.

This chain links TRBV5-1 with TRBJ2-7; perhaps TRBD1 as D (5 bases). The CDR3 runs to 14 residues. V lost 3 bases and J lost 5, with 15 bases in between. In germline, CDR1 is SGHRS, CDR2 YFSETQ. The CDR3 sequence is CASSWQRQRNEQYF. The CDR3 region has the DNA TGCGCCAGCAGCTGGCAGAGACAGCGAAACGAGCAGTACTTC.

The V call is TRBV19, the J call TRBJ2-5, with D possibly matching TRBD2 (5 bases). Deletions cut 11 bases from V and 4 bases from J, with 20 bases between. There are 14 residues in the CDR3. Germline values: CDR1 LNHDA, CDR2 SQIVND (reference sequence). CDR3 loop: CASSRALGSETQYF. The CDR3 nucleotides are TGTGCCTCTAGCCGGGCCCTGGGATCAGAGACCCAGTACTTC.

V usage is TRBV5-1 and J usage is TRBJ2-7; TRBD1 might be the D (6 bases). Trimming removed 4 bases at V and 4 bases at J, with 18 bases between. The CDR3 spans 15 residues. The germline V gene has CDR1 SGHRS and CDR2 YFSETQ. CDR3 nucleotides: TGCGCCAGCAGCCTCAACGACAGGCCTGAATACGAGCAGTACTTC. Translated: CASSLNDRPEYEQYF.

This clone came up a few times. The V gene is TRBV5-5, the J gene TRBJ1-4, with D tentatively TRBD1 (6 bases). Germline CDR1 SGHKS, CDR2 YYEKEE (reference sequence). The CDR3 covers 16 residues. The ends were cut back, 3 bases at V and 5 bases at J, with 17 bases in the middle. CDR3 DNA sequence: TGTGCCAGCAGCTCCTGGACAGCCATCTCCAATGAAAAACTGTTTTTT. Translation: CASSSWTAISNEKLFF.

This clone was picked up a small number of times. The conserved phenylalanine or tryptophan normally closing the CDR3 is absent here, so this likely arose from a read error. It is unclear where the CDR3 begins or ends on the DNA, so no DNA is shown, and the CDR3 is as TCRdb lists it. The rearrangement joins TRBV2 to TRBJ1-2. The germline CDR1 and CDR2 sequences are SNHLY and FYNNEI. The CDR3 spans 12 residues, counting both ends. CDR3 sequence reads: CASNREAAGSTL.

This clone was counted between two and nine times. This chain connects TRBV29-1 to TRBJ2-3; 12 bases match TRBD1. Germline-derived CDR1 and CDR2 are SQVTM and ANQGSEA. The V gene end was trimmed by 4 bases and the J gene end by 5 bases; junction bases not matched to a gene: 4. The CDR3 is made up of 14 amino acids. CDR3 bases: TGCAGCGTTGGTTGGGACAGGGGGCGAGATACGCAGTATTTT. Encoded protein: CSVGWDRGRDTQYF.

This chain connects TRBV18 to TRBJ2-7; tentative D call: TRBD1 (5 bases). V was shortened by 2 bases and J by 5 bases, with 13 bases between the two germline ends. Germline CDR1 and CDR2: KGHSH and LQKENI. The CDR3 totals 14 residues. In DNA form, the CDR3 reads TGTGCCAGCTCACCAGGGGTAGGGGCCGACGAGCAGTACTTC. It translates to CASSPGVGADEQYF.

The chain joins TRBV18 to TRBJ1-1; D possibly corresponds to TRBD1 (5 bases). This CDR3 contains 14 residues. V lost 4 bases to trimming and J lost 1 base, with 10 bases between them. The germline V gene has CDR1 KGHSH and CDR2 LQKENI. The CDR3 loop reads CASSLDRTNTEAFF. CDR3 sequence (DNA): TGTGCCAGCTCACTAGACAGAACGAACACTGAAGCTTTCTTT.

The rearrangement links TRBV28 to TRBJ1-1; D is possibly TRBD1 (6 bases). CDR3 length: 15 amino acids. Germline CDR1 reads MDHEN; CDR2 reads SYDVKM. Trimming removed 1 base at V and 1 base at J, with 10 bases between. CDR3 nucleotides: TGTGCCAGCAGTTTATCGGGACACCAGAACACTGAAGCTTTCTTT. Amino acids: CASSLSGHQNTEAFF.

V and J are TRBV9 and TRBJ2-2; a possible D gene is TRBD1 (5 bases). Trimming took 0 bases from V and 1 from J, leaving 10 bases between them. The CDR3 runs 16 residues. Germline lookup yields CDR1 SGDLS and CDR2 YYNGEE. CDR3 DNA: TGTGCCAGCAGCGTAGCCCCCGACAGGAACACCGGGGAGCTGTTTTTT. Protein product: CASSVAPDRNTGELFF.

The rearrangement links TRBV28 to TRBJ1-2; 7 positions agree with TRBD1. The CDR3 has 14 amino acids. Unmatched junction bases numbered 8, after V lost 3 bases and J lost 7 bases. The germline CDR1 and CDR2 sequences are MDHEN and SYDVKM. The CDR3 is CASSFQGGWGGYTF. In DNA, the CDR3 is TGTGCCAGCAGTTTTCAGGGGGGCTGGGGTGGCTACACCTTC.

The J gene is TRBJ2-3, the V gene TRBV5-4, with D possibly matching TRBD1 (6 bases). Germline CDR1 reads SGHNT; CDR2 reads YYREEE (reference sequence). CDR3 length: 17 residues. Trimming took off 4 bases at V and 0 bases at J, with 18 bases between the two ends. The CDR3 DNA follows: TGTGCCAGCAGCGTTGGGATGGGGGCAGGGAGCACAGATACGCAGTATTTT. Protein sequence: CASSVGMGAGSTDTQYF.